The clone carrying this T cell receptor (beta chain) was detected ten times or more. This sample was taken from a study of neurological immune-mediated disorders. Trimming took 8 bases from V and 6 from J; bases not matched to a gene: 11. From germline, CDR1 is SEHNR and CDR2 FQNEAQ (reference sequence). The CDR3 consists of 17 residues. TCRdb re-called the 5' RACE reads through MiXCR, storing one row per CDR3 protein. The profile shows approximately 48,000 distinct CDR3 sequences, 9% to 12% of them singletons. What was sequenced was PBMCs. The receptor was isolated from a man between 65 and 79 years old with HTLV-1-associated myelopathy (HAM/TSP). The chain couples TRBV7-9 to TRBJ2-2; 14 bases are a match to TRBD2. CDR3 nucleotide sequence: TGTGCCAGCGTCGCGGGACTAGCGGGAGAACTGGCCGGGGAGCTGTTTTTT. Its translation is CASVAGLAGELAGELFF.